This is a list of T cell receptor beta chains from one sample in a study of T cells in localized non-small cell lung cancer. The method was immunoSEQ multiplex PCR; TCRdb's version includes in-frame clones alone and lacks a portion of them. The data contain 60,000 or so clones, 75% to 85% of them singletons. The specimen comprised PBMCs, sampled before any cancer treatment. These receptors all come from a man aged 35-75 years with stage II lung adenocarcinoma. CDR3s include the opening cysteine and the closing phenylalanine or tryptophan. A D gene is named only where the DNA matches it firmly. Size is stated for part of the rows, as once, few or many counts, or as a class when the clone is expanded.

TGCAGCGTTGAACTGTGGGGATCAAACTATGGCTACACCTTC CSVELWGSNYGYTF TRBJ1-2 TRBV29-1 - -
TGTGCGGCCGGGGGGGGTTTTAATGAAAAACTGTTTTTT CAAGGGFNEKLFF TRBJ1-4 TRBV30 - -
TGTGCCAGCGGCCTATCCGGGTCTCCCGAGCAGTTCTTC CASGLSGSPEQFF TRBJ2-1 TRBV6-5 - once
TGTGCCATCAGGGGAGAGCTTGCGACCGGGGAGCTGTTTTTT CAIRGELATGELFF TRBJ2-2 TRBV10-3 - -
TGTGCCAGCTCACCAGAAGGGGGCGAGCAGTTCTTC CASSPEGGEQFF TRBJ2-1 TRBV18 TRBD1 once
TGCGCCAGCAGTGATGCGGGACAGGGGATCTACGAGCAGTACTTC CASSDAGQGIYEQYF TRBJ2-7 TRBV10-2 TRBD1 -
TGTGCCAGCAGACAAACAGGGGGCACTGAAGCTTTCTTT CASRQTGGTEAFF TRBJ1-1 TRBV5-6 TRBD1 -
TGTGCCAGCAGTGATAGTGTCGGTGAGCAGTTCTTC CASSDSVGEQFF TRBJ2-1 TRBV6-5 - medium-sized
TGTGCCAGCTCACCACGCTCGACACAAGAGACCCAGTACTTC CASSPRSTQETQYF TRBJ2-5 TRBV18 - -
TGTGCCAGCAGCAAAGGTACTCCAAAAACCCCCTACCTGAGGCACGAGCAGTACTTC CASSKGTPKTPYLRHEQYF TRBJ2-7 TRBV21-1 - -
TGTGCCAGCAGCTCACAGAGGGGGGGGAACGAGCAGTACTTC CASSSQRGGNEQYF TRBJ2-7 TRBV9 - -
TGTGCCAGCAAGGGAGGGCCCAAGACTGAGCAGTTCTTC CASKGGPKTEQFF TRBJ2-1 TRBV6-1 TRBD2 -
TGTGCCAGCAGTGGGGGCCCTAGGGGGGGTTACTACGAGCAGTACTTC CASSGGPRGGYYEQYF TRBJ2-7 TRBV6-1 - -
TGCGCCAGCAGCCAAGACAGGGGCTACAATGAGCAGTTCTTC CASSQDRGYNEQFF TRBJ2-1 TRBV4-1 - -
TGTGCCAGCAGCGAACGCCGGGGACTAGGGTCCGGGGAGCTGTTTTTT CASSERRGLGSGELFF TRBJ2-2 TRBV14 TRBD2 -
TGTGCCAGCAGCTTAGCGGGTTGGGCGGGAGCGGGGAATGAGCAGTTCTTC CASSLAGWAGAGNEQFF TRBJ2-1 TRBV11-1 TRBD2 -
TGTGCCTGGACTCTCGGAAGGAGCGGGAAGGAGACCCAGTACTTC CAWTLGRSGKETQYF TRBJ2-5 TRBV30 TRBD2 -
TGTGCCAGCAGCAAAGGCCGGGTGCGCTACGAGCAGTACTTC CASSKGRVRYEQYF TRBJ2-7 TRBV21-1 - few
TGTGCCAGCAGTGAAGGATGGGGGGACGTTCAATACGAGCAGTACTTC CASSEGWGDVQYEQYF TRBJ2-7 TRBV25-1 - -